The following is a T cell receptor (beta chain) sequence with its context. This sample includes further DNA sequences coding for the same CDR3. Germline V gene data show CDR1 as ENHRY and CDR2 as SYGVKD. With V trimmed by 3 bases and J by 5 bases, 4 bases remained unmatched. This CDR3 has 15 amino acids. This record comes from a study of shared clonotypes between healthy human individuals. The data were produced by immunoSEQ multiplex PCR, yet TCRdb's version contains in-frame clones alone and is incomplete. This sample has 2 million to 2.5 million clones; roughly 93% occur once, and the top ten carry about 0.38%.

The V gene is TRBV10-3, the J gene TRBJ1-5; 10 nucleotides agree with TRBD1. The sequenced sample was naive CD4+ T cells from PBMCs. The sample's subset: CD45RA+ positively selected. This clonotype was sampled from a man between 18 and 35 years old in good health. Some clones in this sample may be carry-over from other donors' samples. In nucleotides, the CDR3 is TGTGCCATCAGTGACCGGGACAGGGGAGATCAGCCCCAGCATTTT. Its protein product is CAISDRDRGDQPQHF.